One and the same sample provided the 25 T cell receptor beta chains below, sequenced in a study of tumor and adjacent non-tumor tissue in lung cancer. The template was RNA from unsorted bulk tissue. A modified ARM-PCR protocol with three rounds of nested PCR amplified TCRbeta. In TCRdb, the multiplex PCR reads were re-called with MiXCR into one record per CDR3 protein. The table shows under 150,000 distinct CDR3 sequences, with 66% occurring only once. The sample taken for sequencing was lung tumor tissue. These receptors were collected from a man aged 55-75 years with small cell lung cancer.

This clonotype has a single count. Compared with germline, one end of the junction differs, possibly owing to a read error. The CDR3 sequence is CVSSQNGQRESNNKQFF. Here the CDR3 DNA reads TGTGTCAGCAGCCAAAATGGCCAGCGGGAGTCCAACAATAAGCAGTTCTTC. The chain combines TRBV4-2 with TRBJ2-1; 8 bases are shared with TRBD2. Germline CDR1 LGHNA, CDR2 YNFKEQ. The CDR3 is 17 amino acids.

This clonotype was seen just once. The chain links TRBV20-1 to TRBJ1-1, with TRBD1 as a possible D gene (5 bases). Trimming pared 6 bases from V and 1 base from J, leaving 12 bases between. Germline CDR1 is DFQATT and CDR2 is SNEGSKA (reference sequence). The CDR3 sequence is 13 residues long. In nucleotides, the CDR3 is TGCAGTGCGAGGGGAGTTACGAACACTGAAGCTTTCTTT. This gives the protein CSARGVTNTEAFF.

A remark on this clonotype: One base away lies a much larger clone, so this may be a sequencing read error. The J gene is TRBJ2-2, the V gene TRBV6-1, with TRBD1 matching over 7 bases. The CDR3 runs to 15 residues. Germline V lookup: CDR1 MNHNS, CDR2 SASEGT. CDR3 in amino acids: CASSAGTANTVELFF. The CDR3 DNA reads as TGTGCCAGCAGTGCCGGGACAGCCAACACCGTGGAGCTGTTTTTT.

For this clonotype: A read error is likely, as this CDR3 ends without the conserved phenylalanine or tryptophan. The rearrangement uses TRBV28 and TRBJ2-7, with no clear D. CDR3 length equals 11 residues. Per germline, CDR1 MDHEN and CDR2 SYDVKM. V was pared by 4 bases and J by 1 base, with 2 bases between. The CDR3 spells CASSSSYEQYL. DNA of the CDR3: TGTGCCAGCAGTTCTTCCTACGAGCAGTACTTA.

The CDR3 here is CAYSLGQTSGVTDTQYF. The CDR3 nucleotides read TGCGCCTACAGCTTGGGCCAGACTAGCGGGGTTACAGATACGCAGTATTTT. This chain joins TRBV5-1 and TRBJ2-3; 11 bases match TRBD2. Germline-derived CDR1 and CDR2 are SGHRS and YFSETQ. The V segment lost 10 bases and the J segment 3 bases; nucleotides outside the gene matches: 16. The CDR3 is made up of 17 amino acids.

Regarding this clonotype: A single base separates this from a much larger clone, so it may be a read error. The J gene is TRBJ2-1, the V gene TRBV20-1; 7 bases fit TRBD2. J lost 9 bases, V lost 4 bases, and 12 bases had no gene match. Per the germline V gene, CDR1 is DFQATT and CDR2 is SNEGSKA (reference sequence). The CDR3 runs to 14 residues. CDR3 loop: CSAIEGSWGGEQFF. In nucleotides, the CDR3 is TGCAGTGCTATAGAAGGTAGCTGGGGGGGTGAGCAGTTCTTC.

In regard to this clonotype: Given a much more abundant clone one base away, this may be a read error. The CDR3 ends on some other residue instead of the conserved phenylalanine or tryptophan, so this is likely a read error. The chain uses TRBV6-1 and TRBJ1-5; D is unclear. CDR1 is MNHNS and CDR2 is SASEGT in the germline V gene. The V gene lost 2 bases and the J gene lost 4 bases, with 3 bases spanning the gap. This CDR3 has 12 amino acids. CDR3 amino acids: CASSEPNQPQHC. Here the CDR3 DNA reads TGTGCCAGCAGTGAACCAAATCAGCCCCAGCATTGT.

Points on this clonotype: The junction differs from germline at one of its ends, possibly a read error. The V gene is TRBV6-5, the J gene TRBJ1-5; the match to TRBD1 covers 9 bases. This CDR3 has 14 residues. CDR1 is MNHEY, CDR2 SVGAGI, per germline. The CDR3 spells CASSQGQGFKPQHF. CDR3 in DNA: TGTGCCAGCAGTCAGGGACAGGGATTTAAGCCCCAACATTTT.

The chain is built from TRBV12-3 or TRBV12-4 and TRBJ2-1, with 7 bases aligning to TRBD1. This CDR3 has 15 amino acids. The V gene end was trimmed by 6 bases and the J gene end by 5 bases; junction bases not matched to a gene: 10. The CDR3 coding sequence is TGTGCCAGCAGCCCCGGGATAGGGGGCCACAATGAGCAGTTCTTC. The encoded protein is CASSPGIGGHNEQFF.

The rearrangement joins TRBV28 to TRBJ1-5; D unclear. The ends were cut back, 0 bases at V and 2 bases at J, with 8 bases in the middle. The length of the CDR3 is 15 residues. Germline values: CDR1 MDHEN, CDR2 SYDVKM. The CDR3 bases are TGTGCCAGCAGTTTATGGGGAGAGGGCAATCAGCCCCAGCATTTT. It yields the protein CASSLWGEGNQPQHF. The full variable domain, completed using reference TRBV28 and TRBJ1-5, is DVKVTQSSRYLVKRTGEKVFLECVQDMDHENMFWYRQDPGLGLRLIYFSYDVKMKEKGDIPEGYSVSREKKERFSLILESASTNQTSMYLCASSLWGEGNQPQHFGDGTRLSIL.

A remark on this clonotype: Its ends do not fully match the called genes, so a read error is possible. CDR3 residues: CASTGRSNTWELFF. The CDR3 region has the DNA TGTGCCAGCACCGGGCGATCGAACACCTGGGAGCTGTTTTTC. This chain links TRBV11-1 with TRBJ2-2, with a possible D match to TRBD2 (5 bases). CDR1 is SGHAT and CDR2 is FQDESV in the germline V gene (reference sequence). The CDR3 extends over 14 amino acids.

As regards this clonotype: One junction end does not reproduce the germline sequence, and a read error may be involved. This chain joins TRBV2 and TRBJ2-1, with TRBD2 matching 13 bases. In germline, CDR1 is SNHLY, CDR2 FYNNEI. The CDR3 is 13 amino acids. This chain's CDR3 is CASEGLAGNEQLF. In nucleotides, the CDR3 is TGTGCCAGCGAGGGACTAGCGGGAAATGAGCAGCTCTTC.

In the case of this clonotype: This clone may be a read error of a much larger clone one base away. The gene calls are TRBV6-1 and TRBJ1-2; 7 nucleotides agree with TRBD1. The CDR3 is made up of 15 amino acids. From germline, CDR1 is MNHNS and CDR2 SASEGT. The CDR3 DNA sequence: TGTGTCAGCAGTGAAGATTCCAGGGGGAATAAGGGCTACACCTTC. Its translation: CVSSEDSRGNKGYTF.

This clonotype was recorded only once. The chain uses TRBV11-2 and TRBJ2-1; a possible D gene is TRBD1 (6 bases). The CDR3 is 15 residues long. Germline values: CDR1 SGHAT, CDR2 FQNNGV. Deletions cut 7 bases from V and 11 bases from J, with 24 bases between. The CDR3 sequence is CASIAEWQGKGQQFF. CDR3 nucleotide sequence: TGTGCCAGCATCGCCGAGTGGCAGGGGAAAGGACAGCAGTTCTTC.

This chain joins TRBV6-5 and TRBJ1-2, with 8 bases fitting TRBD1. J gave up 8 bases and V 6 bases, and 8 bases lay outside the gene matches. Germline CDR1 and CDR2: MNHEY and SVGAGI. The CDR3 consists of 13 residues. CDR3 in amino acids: CASSPDRGQGYTF. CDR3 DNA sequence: TGTGCCAGCAGCCCTGACAGGGGACAAGGCTACACCTTC.

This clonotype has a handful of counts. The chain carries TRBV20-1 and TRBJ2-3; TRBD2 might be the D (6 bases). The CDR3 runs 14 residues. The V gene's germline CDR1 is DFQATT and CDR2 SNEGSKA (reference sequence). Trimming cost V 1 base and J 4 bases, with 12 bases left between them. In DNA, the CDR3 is TGCAGTGCTAGAGTGGTTAGCGGCGCAGATACGCAGTATTTT. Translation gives CSARVVSGADTQYF.

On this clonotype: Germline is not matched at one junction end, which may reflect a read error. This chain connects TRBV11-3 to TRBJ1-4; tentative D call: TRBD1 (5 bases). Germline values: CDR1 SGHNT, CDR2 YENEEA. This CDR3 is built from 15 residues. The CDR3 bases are TGTGCCAGCAGCTTAGCAGGGAAGCTTAATGAAAAGCTGTTTTTT. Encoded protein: CASSLAGKLNEKLFF.

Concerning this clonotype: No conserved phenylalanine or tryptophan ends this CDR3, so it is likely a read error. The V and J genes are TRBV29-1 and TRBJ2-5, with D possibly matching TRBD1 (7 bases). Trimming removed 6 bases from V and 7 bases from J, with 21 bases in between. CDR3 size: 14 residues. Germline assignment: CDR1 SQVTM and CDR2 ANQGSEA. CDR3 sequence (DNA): TGCAGCGTGCGGGACAGAACTCGTATCGGGACCCAGTACTAC. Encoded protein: CSVRDRTRIGTQYY.

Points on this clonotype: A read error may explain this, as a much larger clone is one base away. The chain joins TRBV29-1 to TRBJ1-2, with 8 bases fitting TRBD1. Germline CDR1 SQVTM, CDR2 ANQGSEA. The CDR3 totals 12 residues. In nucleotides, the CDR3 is TGCAGCGATGAAAGGGTGACAGGGGACTACACCTTC. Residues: CSDERVTGDYTF.

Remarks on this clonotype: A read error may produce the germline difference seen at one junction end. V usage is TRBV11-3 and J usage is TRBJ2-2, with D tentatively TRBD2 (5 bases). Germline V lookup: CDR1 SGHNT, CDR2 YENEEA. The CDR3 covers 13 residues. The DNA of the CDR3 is TGTACCAGCAGCTTAGAGAATGGTGGGGAGCTTTTTTTT. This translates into CTSSLENGGELFF.

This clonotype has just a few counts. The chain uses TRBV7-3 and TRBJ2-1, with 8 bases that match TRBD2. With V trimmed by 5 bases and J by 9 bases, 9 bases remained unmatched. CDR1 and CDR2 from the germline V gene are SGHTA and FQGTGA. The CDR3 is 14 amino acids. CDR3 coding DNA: TGTGCCAGCAGCAATCGGGAGGGCCGGGGTGAGCAGTTCTTC. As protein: CASSNREGRGEQFF.

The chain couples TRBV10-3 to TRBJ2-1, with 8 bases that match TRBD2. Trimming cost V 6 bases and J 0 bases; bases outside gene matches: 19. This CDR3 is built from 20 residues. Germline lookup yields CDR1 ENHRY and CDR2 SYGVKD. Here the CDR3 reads CAISDSVGSSGASSYNEQFF. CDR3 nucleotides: TGTGCCATCAGCGACTCGGTTGGGAGTAGCGGGGCCAGCTCCTACAATGAGCAGTTCTTC.

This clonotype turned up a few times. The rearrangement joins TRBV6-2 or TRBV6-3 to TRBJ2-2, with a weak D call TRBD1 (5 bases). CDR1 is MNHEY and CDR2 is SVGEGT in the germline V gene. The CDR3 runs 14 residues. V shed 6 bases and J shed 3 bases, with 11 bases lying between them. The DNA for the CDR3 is TGTGCCAGCAGCCCTGGACAACACACCGGGGAGCTGTTTTTT. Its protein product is CASSPGQHTGELFF.

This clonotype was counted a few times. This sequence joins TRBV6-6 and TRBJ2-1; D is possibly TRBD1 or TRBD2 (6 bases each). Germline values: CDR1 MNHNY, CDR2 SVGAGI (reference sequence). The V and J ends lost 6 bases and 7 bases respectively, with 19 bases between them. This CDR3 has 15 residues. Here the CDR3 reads CASSSVTGTRNEQFF. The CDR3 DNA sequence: TGTGCCAGCAGCTCGGTTACAGGGACTCGAAATGAGCAGTTCTTC.

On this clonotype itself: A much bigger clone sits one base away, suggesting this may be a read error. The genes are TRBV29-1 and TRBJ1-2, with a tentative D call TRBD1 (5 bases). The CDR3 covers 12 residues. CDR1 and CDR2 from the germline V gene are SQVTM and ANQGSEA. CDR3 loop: CSVDKTAYVYTF. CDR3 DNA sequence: TGCAGCGTCGATAAGACAGCTTATGTCTACACCTTC.